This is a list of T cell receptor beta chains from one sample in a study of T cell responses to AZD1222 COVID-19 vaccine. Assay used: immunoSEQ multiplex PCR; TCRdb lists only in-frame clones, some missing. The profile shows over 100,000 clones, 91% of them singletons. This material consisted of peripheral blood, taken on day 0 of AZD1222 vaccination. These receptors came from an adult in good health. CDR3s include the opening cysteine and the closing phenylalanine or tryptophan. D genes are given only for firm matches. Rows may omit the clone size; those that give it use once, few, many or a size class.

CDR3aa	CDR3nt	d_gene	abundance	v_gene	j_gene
CASSRFMGTTEAFF	TGCGCCAGCAGCCGCTTTATGGGGACCACTGAAGCTTTCTTT	NA	NA	TRBV5-1	TRBJ1-1
CASSPPGQRGWFF	TGTGCCAGCTCACCACCGGGACAGAGAGGGTGGTTCTTC	TRBD1	NA	TRBV18	TRBJ2-1
CASSSPWLTGGSEKLFF	TGTGCCAGCAGCTCGCCCTGGTTGACAGGGGGTAGTGAAAAACTGTTTTTT	TRBD1	once	TRBV11-2	TRBJ1-4
CSTPAGQGASTEAFF	TGCAGCACCCCCGCAGGACAGGGGGCTTCCACTGAAGCTTTCTTT	TRBD1	NA	TRBV29-1	TRBJ1-1
CASSYSQGWAIYGYTF	TGTGCCAGCAGTTACTCACAGGGTTGGGCCATCTATGGCTACACCTTC	NA	NA	TRBV6-2/TRBV6-3	TRBJ1-2
CATSSRGKASGYNEQFF	TGTGCCACCAGCTCCAGGGGGAAGGCTAGCGGGTACAATGAGCAGTTCTTC	NA	NA	TRBV15	TRBJ2-1
CASSSRQAMNTEAFF	TGTGCCAGTAGTAGTCGGCAGGCCATGAACACTGAAGCTTTCTTT	NA	once	TRBV19	TRBJ1-1
CASSLWITGESYEQYF	TGTGCCAGCAGTTTATGGATAACAGGGGAGTCCTACGAGCAGTACTTC	TRBD1	once	TRBV28	TRBJ2-7
CAWSGNGYHMNTEAFF	TGTGCCTGGAGTGGTAACGGATACCACATGAACACTGAAGCTTTCTTT	NA	NA	TRBV30	TRBJ1-1
CAWSERDRGLGYGYTF	TGTGCCTGGAGTGAAAGGGACAGGGGATTGGGCTATGGCTACACCTTC	TRBD1	NA	TRBV30	TRBJ1-2
CASSTGLAGAGEQFF	TGTGCCAGTAGTACGGGACTAGCGGGAGCTGGTGAGCAGTTCTTC	TRBD2	few	TRBV19	TRBJ2-1
CASTYGRGRYEQFF	TGTGCCAGCACCTACGGGAGGGGTAGGTATGAGCAGTTCTTC	TRBD2	few	TRBV7-8	TRBJ2-1
CASSKTGTGYNEQFF	TGTGCCAGCAGCAAAACCGGGACAGGGTACAATGAGCAGTTCTTC	NA	NA	TRBV21-1	TRBJ2-1
CASSEARGSSGNTIYF	TGTGCCAGCAGTGAAGCCCGAGGGAGCTCTGGAAACACCATATATTTT	NA	NA	TRBV6-1	TRBJ1-3
CASMLSSSGNTIYF	TGTGCCAGCATGTTAAGCAGCTCTGGAAACACCATATATTTT	NA	NA	TRBV2	TRBJ1-3
CASSVDGGDWEQYF	TGTGCCAGCAGCGTAGATGGGGGAGATTGGGAGCAGTACTTC	NA	NA	TRBV9	TRBJ2-7
CASSLEEDEKLFF	TGTGCCAGCAGCTTAGAAGAGGACGAAAAACTGTTTTTT	NA	NA	TRBV7-9	TRBJ1-4
CASSIMGRGFNQPQHF	TGTGCCAGTAGTATCATGGGCAGGGGGTTCAATCAGCCCCAGCATTTT	TRBD1	NA	TRBV19	TRBJ1-5